This T cell receptor (beta chain) was observed in a study of T-cell reconstitution after alpha-beta-depleted transplantation in children. Germline V lookup: CDR1 SGHAT, CDR2 FQNNGV. V lost 0 bases and J 8 bases, leaving 20 bases between the germline ends. The CDR3 has 17 amino acids. Construction of the TCRbeta library involved unique molecular identifiers. One entry per CDR3 protein, called by TCRdb with MiXCR from the PCR reads. The sample includes 550,000 to 800,000 distinct CDR3 sequences, roughly 14% of them seen just once. This sequence was found in a girl aged 2-10 years with congenital amegakaryocytic thrombocytopenia, due to receive a stem cell transplant. This chain joins TRBV11-2 and TRBJ1-3; no clear D gene. The specimen comprised PBMCs, sampled before TCRalphabeta/CD19-depleted stem cell transplant. Here the CDR3 reads CASSLEQILLRRDTIYF. Written as DNA, the CDR3 is TGTGCCAGCAGCTTAGAACAGATTTTACTTCGAAGGGACACCATATATTTT.